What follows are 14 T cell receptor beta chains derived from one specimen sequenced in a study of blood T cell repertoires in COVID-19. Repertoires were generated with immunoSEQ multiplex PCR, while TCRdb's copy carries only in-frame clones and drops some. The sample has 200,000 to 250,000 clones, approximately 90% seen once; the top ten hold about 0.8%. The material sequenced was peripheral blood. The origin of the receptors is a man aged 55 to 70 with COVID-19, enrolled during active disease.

The CDR3 loop reads CASSLPRGSQETQYF. The CDR3 DNA sequence: TGTGCCAGCAGCTTGCCCCGGGGGAGCCAAGAGACCCAGTACTTC. This chain uses TRBV5-6 with TRBJ2-5; D possibly corresponds to TRBD2 (6 bases). This CDR3 is built from 15 residues. The germline CDR1 and CDR2 sequences are SGHDT and YYEEEE. Trimming pared 1 base from V and 1 base from J, leaving 11 bases between.

The CDR3 region has the DNA TGTGCCAGCACCATATCCCCGGGGAACACCGGGGAGCTGTTTTTT. This encodes CASTISPGNTGELFF. V is TRBV3-1 (or the pseudogene TRBV3-2) and J is TRBJ2-2; D not certain. The germline CDR1 and CDR2 sequences are LGHDT and YNNKEL (reference sequence). The germline V and J ends were trimmed by 7 bases and 1 base, with 13 bases remaining between them. The CDR3 has 15 residues.

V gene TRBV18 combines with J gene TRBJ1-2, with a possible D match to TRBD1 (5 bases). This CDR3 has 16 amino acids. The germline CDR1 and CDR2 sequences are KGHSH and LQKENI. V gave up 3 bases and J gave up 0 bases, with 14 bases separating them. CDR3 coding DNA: TGTGCCAGCTCACCCTTAGACAGTTCTTCTAACTATGGCTACACCTTC. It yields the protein CASSPLDSSSNYGYTF.

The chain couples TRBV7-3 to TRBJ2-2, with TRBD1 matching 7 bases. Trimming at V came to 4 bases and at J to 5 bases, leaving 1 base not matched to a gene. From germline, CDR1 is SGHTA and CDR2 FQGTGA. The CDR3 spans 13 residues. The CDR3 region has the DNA TGTGCCAGCAGCTCACAGGGGACCGGGGAGCTGTTTTTT. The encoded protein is CASSSQGTGELFF.

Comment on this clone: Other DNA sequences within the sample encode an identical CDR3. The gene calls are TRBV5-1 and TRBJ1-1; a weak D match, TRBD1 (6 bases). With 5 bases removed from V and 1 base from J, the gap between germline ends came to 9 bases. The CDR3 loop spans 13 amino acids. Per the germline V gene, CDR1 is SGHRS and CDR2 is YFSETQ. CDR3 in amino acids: CASSWDKNTEAFF. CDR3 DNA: TGCGCCAGCAGTTGGGACAAGAACACTGAAGCTTTCTTT.

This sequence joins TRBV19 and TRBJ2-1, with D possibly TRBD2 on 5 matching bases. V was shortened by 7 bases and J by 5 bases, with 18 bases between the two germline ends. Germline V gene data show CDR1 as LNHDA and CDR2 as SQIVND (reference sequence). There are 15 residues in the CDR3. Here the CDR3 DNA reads TGTGCCAGTACGCTTGGGAGCCCGAGAAACAATGAGCAGTTCTTC. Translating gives CASTLGSPRNNEQFF.

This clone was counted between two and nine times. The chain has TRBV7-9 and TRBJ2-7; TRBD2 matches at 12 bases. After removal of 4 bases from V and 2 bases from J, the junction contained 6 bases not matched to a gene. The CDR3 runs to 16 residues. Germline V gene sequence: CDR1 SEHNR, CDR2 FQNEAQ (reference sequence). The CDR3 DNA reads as TGTGCCAGCAGCTCCGCTCGACTAGCGGGGGCCTACGAGCAGTACTTC. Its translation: CASSSARLAGAYEQYF.

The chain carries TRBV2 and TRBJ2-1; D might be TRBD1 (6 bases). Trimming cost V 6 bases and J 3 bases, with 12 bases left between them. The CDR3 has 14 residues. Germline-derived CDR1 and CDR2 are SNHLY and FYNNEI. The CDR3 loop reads CASRGLQGYNEQFF. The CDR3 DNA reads TGTGCCAGCAGGGGGCTACAGGGCTACAATGAGCAGTTCTTC.

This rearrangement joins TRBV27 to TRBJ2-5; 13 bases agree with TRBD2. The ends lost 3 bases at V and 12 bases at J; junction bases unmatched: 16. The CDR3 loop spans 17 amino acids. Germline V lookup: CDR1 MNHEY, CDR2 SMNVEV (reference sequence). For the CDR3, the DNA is TGTGCCAGCAGTTTCTACTCGGGGACTAGCGGGATTCCGCGTAAGTACTTC. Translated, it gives CASSFYSGTSGIPRKYF.

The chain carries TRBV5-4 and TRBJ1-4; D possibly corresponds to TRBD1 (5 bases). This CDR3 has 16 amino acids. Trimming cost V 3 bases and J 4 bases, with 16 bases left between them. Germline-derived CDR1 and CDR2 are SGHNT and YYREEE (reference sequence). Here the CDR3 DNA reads TGTGCCAGCAGCTCAGAGGCCCCGGGGGTTAATGAAAAACTGTTTTTT. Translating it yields CASSSEAPGVNEKLFF. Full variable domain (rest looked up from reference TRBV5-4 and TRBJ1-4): ETGVTQSPTHLIKTRGQQVTLRCSSQSGHNTVSWYQQALGQGPQFIFQYYREEENGRGNFPPRFSGLQFPNYSSELNVNALELDDSALYLCASSSEAPGVNEKLFFGSGTQLSVL.

This CDR3 is CASTRQGTNEKLFF. The DNA for the CDR3 is TGTGCCAGCACCAGACAGGGGACTAATGAAAAACTGTTTTTT. This chain connects TRBV6-5 to TRBJ1-4, with 8 bases lining up with TRBD1. V was pared by 7 bases and J by 2 bases, with 3 bases of the junction left unmatched. The germline V gene encodes CDR1 MNHEY and CDR2 SVGAGI. CDR3 length: 14 amino acids.

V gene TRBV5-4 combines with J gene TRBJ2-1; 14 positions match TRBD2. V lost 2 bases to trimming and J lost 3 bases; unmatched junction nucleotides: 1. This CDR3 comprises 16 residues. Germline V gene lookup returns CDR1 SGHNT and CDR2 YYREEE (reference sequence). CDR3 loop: CASSFGLAGGYNEQFF. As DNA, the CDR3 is TGTGCCAGCAGCTTCGGACTAGCGGGAGGCTACAATGAGCAGTTCTTC.

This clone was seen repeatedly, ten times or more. The CDR3 DNA reads TGTGCCAGCAGCCAAGGGGACAGGGGCTATGGCTACACCTTC. It translates to CASSQGDRGYGYTF. The J gene is TRBJ1-2, the V gene TRBV28; 10 nucleotides align to TRBD1. CDR1 MDHEN and CDR2 SYDVKM come from the germline V gene. The CDR3 is made up of 14 amino acids. V trimming: 6 bases; J trimming: 4 bases; junction bases outside the gene matches: 5.

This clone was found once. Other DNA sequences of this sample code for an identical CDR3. This chain's CDR3 is CASSLSRGNYEQYF. The CDR3 DNA sequence: TGTGCCAGCAGTTTATCACGGGGGAACTACGAGCAGTACTTC. The chain employs TRBV27 and TRBJ2-7; weak D call: TRBD2 (6 bases). The germline CDR1 and CDR2 sequences are MNHEY and SMNVEV (reference sequence). V was cut by 0 bases and J by 3 bases, with 9 bases left in between. This CDR3 comprises 14 residues.